Listed here are 10 T cell receptor beta chains from one sample, sequenced in a study of T-cell reconstitution after alpha-beta-depleted transplantation in children (dated by TCRdb to the mid-2010s). Library preparation used PCR. The instrument was an Illumina HiSeq 2500. Molecular barcoding was employed in the preparation of TCR libraries, with unique molecular identifiers being used to normalize TCRbeta repertoire quantification. TCRdb passed the public sequencing reads through fastp at Q25 and MiXCR, retaining productive beta sequences. Each CDR3 protein gets just one entry, which takes the most common genes and DNA from the rows behind it. The sample profile shows around 370,000 distinct CDR3 sequences; about a tenth of them were found once. Around 2.3% of the sample lies in the top ten. The material sequenced was PBMCs from the stem cell graft donor, taken from the stem cell graft. These receptors were collected from a human donor who donated a stem cell graft to a child with acute lymphoblastic leukemia.

The genes are TRBV20-1 and TRBJ2-3; 9 positions agree with TRBD2. In germline, CDR1 is DFQATT, CDR2 SNEGSKA (reference sequence). The CDR3 contains 15 residues. V gave up 2 bases and J gave up 1 base; unmatched junction bases: 4. CDR3 protein: CSARNSGSGTDTQYF. DNA for the CDR3: TGCAGTGCTAGAAATAGCGGGAGCGGCACAGATACGCAGTATTTT.

This chain uses TRBV6-2 or TRBV6-3 with TRBJ1-1; possibly TRBD1 for D (5 bases). The V and J ends lost 5 bases and 7 bases respectively, with 11 bases between them. Germline values: CDR1 MNHEY, CDR2 SVGEGT. The CDR3 totals 12 residues. The CDR3, as DNA: TGTGCCAGCAGTGATGGGACGGGTGAAGCTTTCTTT. The encoded protein is CASSDGTGEAFF.

This rearrangement joins TRBV3-1 to TRBJ2-5, with TRBD2 matching over 7 bases. The CDR3 consists of 13 residues. In germline, CDR1 is LGHDT, CDR2 YNNKEL (reference sequence). The J segment lost 7 bases and the V segment lost 4 bases, leaving 6 bases of the junction unmatched. The CDR3 sequence is CASSRSQRGTQYF. The CDR3 DNA follows: TGTGCCAGCAGCCGGAGCCAGCGGGGGACCCAGTACTTC.

This clonotype was counted a few times. Written as DNA, the CDR3 is TGTGCCAGCAGCCCCCTAGCGGGACCTACCTACGAGCAGTACTTC. This gives the protein CASSPLAGPTYEQYF. The rearrangement joins TRBV9 to TRBJ2-7, with TRBD2 matching 9 bases. The CDR3 runs 15 residues. Germline V gene lookup returns CDR1 SGDLS and CDR2 YYNGEE. With V trimmed by 4 bases and J by 2 bases, 7 bases remained unmatched. The full variable domain, its missing parts supplied by reference TRBV9 and TRBJ2-7, is DSGVTQTPKHLITATGQRVTLRCSPRSGDLSVYWYQQSLDQGLQFLIQYYNGEERAKGNILERFSAQQFPDLHSELNLSSLELGDSALYFCASSPLAGPTYEQYFGPGTRLTVT.

Of note for this clonotype: This clone may be a read error of a much larger clone one base away. The rearrangement uses TRBV12-3 or TRBV12-4 and TRBJ2-3; unclear D gene. The CDR3 has 12 residues. DNA of the CDR3: TGTGCCGGCAGTTTCGTGGAAGATACGCAGTATTTT. Its protein product is CAGSFVEDTQYF.

This clonotype showed up just a few times. The J gene is TRBJ2-7, the V gene TRBV29-1, with 13 bases fitting TRBD2. Unmatched junction bases numbered 3, after V lost 1 base and J lost 3 bases. Germline CDR1 reads SQVTM; CDR2 reads ANQGSEA. This CDR3 has 15 residues. The CDR3 nucleotides are TGCAGCGTTGAAGCTTGGACTAGCGGGAGCTACGAGCAGTACTTC. It yields the protein CSVEAWTSGSYEQYF.

This clonotype was seen a handful of times. V and J are TRBV11-1 and TRBJ2-7; the D is unclear. The CDR3 has 16 amino acids. V was clipped by 1 base and J by 4 bases, with 17 bases between them. Germline V lookup: CDR1 SGHAT, CDR2 FQDESV (reference sequence). CDR3 DNA: TGTGCCAGCAGCTTAGGGGGTGGAGTCCTCCATTACGAGCAGTACTTC. Translated: CASSLGGGVLHYEQYF. The whole variable domain, remainder taken from reference TRBV11-1 and TRBJ2-7, is EAEVAQSPRYKITEKSQAVAFWCDPISGHATLYWYRQILGQGPELLVQFQDESVVDDSQLPKDRFSAERLKGVDSTLKIQPAELGDSAMYLCASSLGGGVLHYEQYFGPGTRLTVT.

A note on this clonotype: This may be a read error, as it is one base from a much larger clone. The V gene is TRBV3-1, the J gene TRBJ2-1, with D perhaps TRBD2 (6 bases). Germline V lookup: CDR1 LGHDT, CDR2 YNNKEL (reference sequence). V gave up 3 bases and J gave up 9 bases, with 15 bases separating them. This CDR3 spans 14 amino acids. Here the CDR3 DNA reads TGTGCCAGCAGCCAGAGGTCGGGAGTCCTTGAGCAGTTCTTC. Translated: CASSQRSGVLEQFF.

This clonotype came up a few times. V gene TRBV11-1 combines with J gene TRBJ2-1; 8 bases map to TRBD1. The length of the CDR3 is 15 residues. J lost 0 bases, V lost 8 bases, and 6 bases had no gene match. Germline CDR1 and CDR2: SGHAT and FQDESV (reference sequence). The CDR3 DNA follows: TGTGCCAGCCGCGGACAGGGAGACTCCTACAATGAGCAGTTCTTC. It translates to CASRGQGDSYNEQFF.

This clonotype was seen only a few times. The chain links TRBV7-8 to TRBJ2-1, with a possible D match to TRBD2 (6 bases). Germline CDR1 and CDR2: SGHVS and FQNEAQ. This CDR3 has 16 amino acids. Trimming took off 5 bases at V and 3 bases at J, with 17 bases between the two ends. CDR3 protein: CASSPNGLRNYNEQFF. The CDR3 DNA is TGTGCCAGCAGCCCAAACGGACTACGTAACTACAATGAGCAGTTCTTC.